This T cell receptor beta chain stems from a study of blood T cell repertoires in COVID-19 (dated by TCRdb to the early 2020s). Regarding the study in general: Samples covering the acute and convalescent phases of COVID-19 were provided by collaborators in the United States, Italy and Spain. The prospective study material was composed of cDNA or gDNA derived from T cells, B-cell-depleted T cells, or PBMCs. Deeply sampled blood TCRbeta repertoires from subjects exposed to, actively infected with, or recovered from COVID-19 were included in the dataset. The repertoires were released in a freely available public database meant as a resource for research on the immune response to SARS-CoV-2. Samples were obtained from the ongoing ImmuneRACE study (first 160 participants) and from 1,200 or so subjects provided by 6 global collaborators. The sample metadata nearly always contained a de-identified subject ID, COVID-19 status, age in years and sex. Where available, HLA class I and class II types were obtained from metadata supplied by the sample provider rather than from assay-based typing.

The immunoSEQ Assay, a bias-controlled multiplex PCR, was used to amplify TCRbeta CDR3 regions from genomic DNA. In the authors' own workflow: The number of nucleated cells in each sample was estimated from the amplification of reference gene primers within the assay. Sequence reads were collapsed and filtered to measure the absolute abundance of every unique TCRbeta CDR3 rearrangement. For each sample, productive Simpson clonality was calculated as the square root of Simpson's diversity index across productive rearrangements. The source is immuneACCESS, and TCRdb retained only in-frame sequences with V and J called. Part of the clones is not carried over; for the studies checked, unresolved V genes explain less than half of this, and the remainder is unexplained. The V and J calls and clone size come from that table; D and trimming were worked out from the DNA. The sample records roughly 260,000 clones, over 75% of which are singletons. Over 1.5% of the sample belongs to the ten largest clones.

Participants in the prospective study were enrolled through a virtual design, were aged about 18 to 100 years, and lived in some 24 United States geographic areas. In the prospective study, cohorts were assigned on the basis of participant-reported clinical history obtained from a screening survey and a study questionnaire. Recovered participants in ImmuneRACE Cohort 3 were defined as having two consecutive negative NP/OP PCR tests, clearance from a healthcare professional, or resolution of symptoms. Mobile phlebotomists in the prospective study collected whole blood, serum and a nasopharyngeal or oropharyngeal swab from every participant. Over an approximately 2-month period, participants in the prospective study had the option of providing additional blood draws and questionnaires. Before DNA extraction, blood samples from the prospective study were shipped at room temperature or frozen. What the work shows at the level of the full study, not this receptor alone: Clinical and demographic metadata were provided uncurated, with the amount varying by source and participant.

With respect to this clone: Its recognized antigen is unknown. No base-level quality is on record; no much larger clone is a single base apart.

The sequencing input was PBMCs or T cells enriched from blood (not recorded which). This clonotype was obtained from a woman aged 50 to 65 who had recovered from COVID-19.

The CDR3 region: CASVRASGSDEQFF. The nucleotide sequence reads TGTGCCAGCGTGAGGGCTAGCGGGAGCGATGAGCAGTTCTTC. The V and J segments used are TRBV2 and TRBJ2-1; a stretch of 10 junction bases matches TRBD2. From its cysteine to its phenylalanine, the CDR3 spans 14 amino acids. CDR3 DNA only is kept here, 42 bases in frame from base 1. V trim: 8 bases; J trim: 8 bases; unmatched bases: 9. Reading the germline V gene gives CDR1 SNHLY and CDR2 FYNNEI. Outside the CDR3, residues come from the reference TRBV2 and TRBJ2-1 proteins, so the full variable domain is: EPEVTQTPSHQVTQMGQEVILRCVPISNHLYFYWYRQILGQKVEFLVSFYNNEISEKSEIFDDQFSVERPDGSNFTLKIRSTKLEDSAMYFCASVRASGSDEQFFGPGTRLTVL.